Each of the 5 T cell receptor beta chains below was sequenced from the same sample in a study of Ad26.COV2.S vaccination and SARS-CoV-2 variants (dated by TCRdb to about 2021). Library preparation used the immunoSEQ multiplex PCR assay. Entries here come from immuneACCESS through TCRdb and include only in-frame sequences with V and J called. Some clones fail to appear in such tables; in the studies checked, an unresolved V gene covers under half of the shortfall, and the cause of the remainder is unknown. This sample comprises 290,000 or so clones, around 87% of them detected only once. The ten largest clones represent roughly 3.5% of the sample. Taken with the paper, the label for treatment or condition translates to: some 20 received Ad26.COV2.S at low or high dose, single or two shots; about 5 received placebo; per-sample allocation not given. Repertoires of vaccine and placebo recipients were sequenced from samples collected on day 63 after the first injection.

Here the sequenced sample was peripheral blood, taken in a trial of Ad26.COV2.S vaccine versus placebo. These receptors were obtained from a person aged 18-65 years who received the Ad26.COV2.S COVID-19 vaccine or a placebo.

The rearrangement links TRBV18 to TRBJ2-3, with 10 positions matching TRBD1. Trimming took 2 bases from V and 6 from J; bases not matched to a gene: 11. The CDR3 covers 17 residues. Germline V gene sequence: CDR1 KGHSH, CDR2 LQKENI. CDR3 loop: CASSPRGTGAFGDTQYF. The DNA for the CDR3 is TGTGCCAGCTCACCAAGGGGGACAGGGGCGTTTGGGGATACGCAGTATTTT.

This sequence joins TRBV28 and TRBJ1-2; D remains unclear. This CDR3 has 14 residues. Trimming left V 3 bases short and J 4 bases short, with 12 bases between. Germline V lookup: CDR1 MDHEN, CDR2 SYDVKM. The CDR3 DNA follows: TGTGCCAGCAGTTTGACGGCGACGGGCTATGGCTACACCTTC. It translates to CASSLTATGYGYTF.

The chain carries TRBV3-1 (or the pseudogene TRBV3-2) and TRBJ1-4, with 7 bases identical to TRBD1. CDR1 and CDR2 from the germline V gene are LGHDT and YNNKEL (reference sequence). The CDR3 is 14 amino acids. Unmatched junction bases numbered 4, after V lost 2 bases and J lost 7 bases. The chain's CDR3 is CASSQRQGGEKLFF. DNA for the CDR3: TGTGCCAGCAGCCAAAGGCAGGGGGGTGAAAAACTGTTTTTT.

V is TRBV18 and J is TRBJ2-1; TRBD2 matches at 7 bases. The CDR3 covers 16 residues. The trim removed 2 bases at V and 1 base at J, leaving 5 bases unmatched. In germline, CDR1 is KGHSH, CDR2 LQKENI. Written as DNA, the CDR3 is TGTGCCAGCTCACCAATGGTAGCGGGTTCCTACAATGAGCAGTTCTTC. It codes for CASSPMVAGSYNEQFF.

This clone appeared a few times. The rearrangement links TRBV6-5 to TRBJ2-2; 7 bases are a match to TRBD2. The CDR3 is made up of 15 amino acids. V gave up 0 bases and J gave up 6 bases; unmatched junction bases: 4. Looked up from germline, CDR1 is MNHEY and CDR2 is SVGAGI. The DNA for the CDR3 is TGTGCCAGCAGTTACTCGCGGGGGATTGCCGGGGAGCTGTTTTTT. Amino acid sequence: CASSYSRGIAGELFF.